Listed below are T cell receptor beta chains from one sample, sequenced in a study of T cells in Graves' hyperthyroidism and ophthalmopathy. TCRdb called the multiplex PCR reads again in MiXCR, with one record for every CDR3 protein. This sample has hundreds of thousands of distinct CDR3 sequences, with 14% found just once. Material: blood. These receptors were obtained from a woman aged 18-29 years with Graves' hyperthyroidism. Both conserved end residues are part of each CDR3. A D gene is named only where the DNA matches it firmly. Rows may omit the clone size; those that give it use once, few, many or a size class.

length,V,size,J,D,CDR3,DNA
14,TRBV7-9,NA,TRBJ2-7,TRBD1,CASSAVDRAYEQYF,TGTGCCAGCAGCGCCGTGGACAGGGCCTACGAGCAGTACTTC
16,TRBV27,NA,TRBJ1-6,NA,CASRHYRDSLNSPLHF,TGTGCCAGTAGACACTACCGAGACAGTTTGAATTCACCCCTCCACTTT
14,TRBV11-1,NA,TRBJ1-2,NA,CASSLHFQNYGYTF,TGTGCCAGCAGCTTACACTTTCAGAACTATGGCTACACCTTC
15,TRBV6-1,many,TRBJ2-1,TRBD1,CASSQDRGPYNEQFF,TGTGCCAGCAGCCAAGACAGGGGGCCCTACAATGAGCAGTTCTTC
15,TRBV2,many,TRBJ2-7,NA,CASTSQGQVSYEQYF,TGTGCCAGCACCTCCCAGGGGCAGGTCTCCTACGAGCAGTACTTC
15,TRBV3-1,many,TRBJ2-5,TRBD2,CASSQPSGRGETQYF,TGTGCCAGCAGCCAACCTAGCGGGAGGGGAGAGACCCAGTACTTC
15,TRBV19,NA,TRBJ2-1,TRBD2,CASSIGGRAYNEQFF,TGTGCCAGTAGTATAGGCGGGAGGGCCTACAATGAGCAGTTCTTC
12,TRBV20-1,NA,TRBJ2-7,NA,CSANGPAYEQYF,TGCAGTGCTAACGGGCCGGCCTACGAGCAGTACTTC
15,TRBV18,NA,TRBJ1-4,NA,CASSASRGTNEKLFF,TGTGCCAGCTCAGCCTCCCGGGGGACTAATGAAAAACTGTTTTTT
16,TRBV7-3,many,TRBJ2-1,TRBD2,CASSLQLAGGLNEQFF,TGTGCCAGCAGCTTACAGCTAGCGGGAGGTCTTAATGAGCAGTTCTTC
16,TRBV9,few,TRBJ2-3,NA,CASSVDGRLGTDTQYF,TGTGCCAGCAGCGTAGATGGGCGGTTGGGCACAGATACGCAGTATTTT
16,TRBV4-2,few,TRBJ1-2,NA,CASSPQAAGYTNGYTF,TGTGCCAGCAGCCCGCAGGCAGCGGGCTACACAAATGGCTACACCTTC
16,TRBV11-3,NA,TRBJ1-1,NA,CASSLDGGATNTEAFF,TGTGCCAGCAGCTTAGATGGGGGGGCCACGAACACTGAAGCTTTCTTT
12,TRBV3-1,many,TRBJ1-1,NA,CASRSRLTEAFF,TGTGCCAGCAGGTCAAGGCTAACTGAAGCTTTCTTT
15,TRBV19,NA,TRBJ2-7,TRBD1,CASSIGTGAGYEQYF,TGTGCCAGTAGTATAGGTACAGGGGCAGGTTACGAGCAGTACTTC